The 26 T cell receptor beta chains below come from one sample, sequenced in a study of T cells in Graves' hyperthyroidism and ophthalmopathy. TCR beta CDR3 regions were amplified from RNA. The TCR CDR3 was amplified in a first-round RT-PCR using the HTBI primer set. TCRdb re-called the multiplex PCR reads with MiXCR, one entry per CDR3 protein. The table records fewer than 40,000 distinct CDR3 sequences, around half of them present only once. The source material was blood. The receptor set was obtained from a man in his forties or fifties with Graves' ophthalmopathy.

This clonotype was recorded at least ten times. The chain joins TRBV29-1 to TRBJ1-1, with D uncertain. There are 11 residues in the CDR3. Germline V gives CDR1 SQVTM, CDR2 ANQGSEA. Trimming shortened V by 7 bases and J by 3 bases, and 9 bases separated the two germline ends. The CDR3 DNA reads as TGCAGCGCTTACACCTACACTGAAGCTTTCTTT. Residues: CSAYTYTEAFF.

The CDR3 DNA follows: TGTGCCAGCAGCCGCGGACCCAATGAGCAGTATTTT. Its translation: CASSRGPNEQYF. The chain employs TRBV7-8 and TRBJ2-3, with D uncertain. The CDR3 runs to 12 residues. Germline V gene data show CDR1 as SGHVS and CDR2 as FQNEAQ. Trimming shortened V by 5 bases and J by 11 bases, and 14 bases separated the two germline ends.

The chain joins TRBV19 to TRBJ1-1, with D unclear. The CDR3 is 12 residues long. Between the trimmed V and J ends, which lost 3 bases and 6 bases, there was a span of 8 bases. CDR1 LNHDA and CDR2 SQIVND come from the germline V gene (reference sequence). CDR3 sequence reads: CASSIGSAEAFF. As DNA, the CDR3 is TGTGCCAGTAGTATCGGTAGCGCTGAAGCTTTCTTT.

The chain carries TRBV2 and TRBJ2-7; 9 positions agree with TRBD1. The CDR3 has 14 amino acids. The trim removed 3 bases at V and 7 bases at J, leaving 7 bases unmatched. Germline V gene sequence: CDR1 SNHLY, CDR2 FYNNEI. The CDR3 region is CASSEGQGIEEQYF. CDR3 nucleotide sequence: TGTGCCAGCAGTGAGGGACAGGGAATAGAAGAGCAGTACTTC.

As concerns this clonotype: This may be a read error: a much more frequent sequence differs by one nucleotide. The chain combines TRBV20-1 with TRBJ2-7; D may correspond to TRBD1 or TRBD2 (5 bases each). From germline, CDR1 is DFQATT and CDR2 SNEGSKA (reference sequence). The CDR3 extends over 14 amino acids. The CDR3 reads CSAKPPGPSYERYF. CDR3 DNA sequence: TGCAGTGCAAAGCCTCCGGGACCATCCTACGAGCGGTACTTC.

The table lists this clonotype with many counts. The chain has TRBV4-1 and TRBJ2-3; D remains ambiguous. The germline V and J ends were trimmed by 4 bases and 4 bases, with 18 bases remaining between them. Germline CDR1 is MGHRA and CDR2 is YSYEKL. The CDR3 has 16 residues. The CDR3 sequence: CASSPVLLRISDTQYF. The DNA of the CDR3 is TGCGCCAGCAGCCCCGTGCTCTTGAGAATTTCAGATACGCAGTATTTT.

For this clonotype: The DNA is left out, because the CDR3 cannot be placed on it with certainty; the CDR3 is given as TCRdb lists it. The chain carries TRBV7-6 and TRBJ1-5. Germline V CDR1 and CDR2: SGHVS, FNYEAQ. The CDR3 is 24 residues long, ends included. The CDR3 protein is CASSPQAGGAYEQYFGPGNQPQHF.

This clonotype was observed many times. In nucleotides, the CDR3 is TGTGCCAGCAGCCCCAACCCAGGGAGCGCAACTAATGAAAAACTGTTTTTT. This encodes CASSPNPGSATNEKLFF. The gene calls are TRBV7-9 and TRBJ1-4, with D perhaps matching TRBD1 (5 bases). Germline V gene lookup returns CDR1 SEHNR and CDR2 FQNEAQ (reference sequence). The V end was cut by 5 bases, the J end by 0 bases, with 16 bases between. This CDR3 region has 17 residues.

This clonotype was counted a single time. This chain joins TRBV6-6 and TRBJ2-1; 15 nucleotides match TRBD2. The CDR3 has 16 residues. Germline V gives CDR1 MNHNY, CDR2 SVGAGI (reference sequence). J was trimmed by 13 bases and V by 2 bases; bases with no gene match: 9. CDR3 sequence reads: CASSYPGLAGGRDQFF. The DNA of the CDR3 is TGTGCCAGCAGTTACCCGGGACTAGCGGGAGGTAGGGACCAGTTCTTC.

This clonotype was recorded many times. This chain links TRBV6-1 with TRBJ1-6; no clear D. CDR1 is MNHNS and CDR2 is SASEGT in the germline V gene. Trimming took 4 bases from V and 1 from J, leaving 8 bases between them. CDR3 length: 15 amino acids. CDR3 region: CASSAQRSYNSPLHF. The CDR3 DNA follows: TGTGCCAGCAGTGCCCAACGGTCCTATAATTCACCCCTCCACTTT.

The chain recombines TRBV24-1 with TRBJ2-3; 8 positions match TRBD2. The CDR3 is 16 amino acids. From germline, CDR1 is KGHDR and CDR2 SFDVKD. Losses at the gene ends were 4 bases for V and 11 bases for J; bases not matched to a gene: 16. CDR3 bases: TGTGCCACCAGTGACGCCGGTGGCGGGGGGATCAATGAGCAGTATTTT. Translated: CATSDAGGGGINEQYF.

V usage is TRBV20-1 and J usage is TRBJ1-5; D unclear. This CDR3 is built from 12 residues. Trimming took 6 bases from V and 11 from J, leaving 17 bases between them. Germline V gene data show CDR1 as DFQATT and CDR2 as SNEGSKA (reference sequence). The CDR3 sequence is CSAMRTSQAQHF. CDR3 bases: TGCAGTGCCATGCGGACTAGCCAGGCCCAGCATTTT.

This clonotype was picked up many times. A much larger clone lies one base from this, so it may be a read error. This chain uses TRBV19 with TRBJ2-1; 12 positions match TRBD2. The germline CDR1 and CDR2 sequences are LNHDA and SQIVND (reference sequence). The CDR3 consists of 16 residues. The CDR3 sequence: CASRGTSGYSYNEQSF. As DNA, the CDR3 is TGTGCCAGTAGGGGGACTAGCGGGTACTCCTACAATGAGCAGTCCTTC.

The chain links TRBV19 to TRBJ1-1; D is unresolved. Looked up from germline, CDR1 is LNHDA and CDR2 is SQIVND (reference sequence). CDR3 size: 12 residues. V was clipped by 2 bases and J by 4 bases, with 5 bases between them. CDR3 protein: CASSIRSTEAFF. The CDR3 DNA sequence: TGTGCCAGTAGTATACGGAGCACTGAAGCTTTCTTT.

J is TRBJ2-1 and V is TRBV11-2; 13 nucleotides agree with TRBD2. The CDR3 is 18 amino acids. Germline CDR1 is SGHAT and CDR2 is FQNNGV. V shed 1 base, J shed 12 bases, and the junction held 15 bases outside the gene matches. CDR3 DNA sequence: TGTGCCAGCAGCTTAGTCACTAGCGGGGGGGCCTGGACAGATACGCAGTTCTTC. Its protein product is CASSLVTSGGAWTDTQFF.

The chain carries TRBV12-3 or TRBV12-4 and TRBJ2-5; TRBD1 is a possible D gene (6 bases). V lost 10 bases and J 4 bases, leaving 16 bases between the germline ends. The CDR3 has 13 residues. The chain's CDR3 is CATSTGHRETQYF. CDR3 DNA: TGTGCCACCTCCACGGGACATAGAGAGACCCAGTACTTC.

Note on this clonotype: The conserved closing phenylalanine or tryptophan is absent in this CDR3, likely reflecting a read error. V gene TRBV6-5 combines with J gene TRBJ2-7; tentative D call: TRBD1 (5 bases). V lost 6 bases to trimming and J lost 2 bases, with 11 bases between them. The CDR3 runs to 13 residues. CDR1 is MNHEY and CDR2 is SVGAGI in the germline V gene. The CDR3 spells CASRQDSAYEQYC. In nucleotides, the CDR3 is TGTGCCAGCAGACAGGATTCGGCCTACGAGCAGTACTGC.

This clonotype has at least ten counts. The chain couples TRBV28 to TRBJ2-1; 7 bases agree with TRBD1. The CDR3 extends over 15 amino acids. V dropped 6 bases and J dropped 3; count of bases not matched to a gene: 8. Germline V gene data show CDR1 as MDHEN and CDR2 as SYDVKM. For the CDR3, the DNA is TGTGCCAGCAGCCTAACCGGGACAGTCTACAATGAGCAGTTCTTC. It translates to CASSLTGTVYNEQFF.

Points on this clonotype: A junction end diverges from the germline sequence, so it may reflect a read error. The CDR3 sequence: CASSFGQGGPDAQYF. CDR3 nucleotide sequence: TGCGCCAGCAGCTTCGGACAAGGGGGTCCAGATGCGCAGTATTTC. The genes are TRBV5-1 and TRBJ2-3; D perhaps matches TRBD1 (6 bases). The germline CDR1 and CDR2 sequences are SGHRS and YFSETQ. This CDR3 is 15 amino acids long.

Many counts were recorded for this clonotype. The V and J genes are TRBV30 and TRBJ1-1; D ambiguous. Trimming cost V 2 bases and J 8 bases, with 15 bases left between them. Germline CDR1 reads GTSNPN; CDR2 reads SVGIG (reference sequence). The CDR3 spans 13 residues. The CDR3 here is CAWSLGPLLEAFF. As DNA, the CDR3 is TGTGCCTGGAGTCTCGGACCGTTGCTCGAAGCTTTCTTT.

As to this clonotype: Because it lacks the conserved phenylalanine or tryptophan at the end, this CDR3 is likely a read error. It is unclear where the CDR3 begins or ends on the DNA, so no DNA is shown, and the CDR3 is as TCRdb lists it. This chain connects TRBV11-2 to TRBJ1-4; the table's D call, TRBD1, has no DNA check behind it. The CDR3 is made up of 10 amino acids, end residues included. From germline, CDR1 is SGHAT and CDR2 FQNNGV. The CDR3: CASSRATGAL.

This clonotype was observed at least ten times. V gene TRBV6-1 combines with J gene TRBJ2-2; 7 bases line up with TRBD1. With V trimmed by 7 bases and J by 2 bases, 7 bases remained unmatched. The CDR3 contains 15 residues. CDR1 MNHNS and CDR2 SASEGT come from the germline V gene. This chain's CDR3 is CASTTGTVNTGELFF. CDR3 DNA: TGTGCCAGCACCACCGGGACAGTAAACACCGGGGAGCTGTTTTTT.

Here the CDR3 reads CASSSTGGSNYGYTF. The CDR3 nucleotides read TGTGCCAGCAGCTCGACAGGGGGCAGTAACTATGGCTACACCTTC. This chain connects TRBV9 to TRBJ1-2; 10 bases line up with TRBD1. V lost 4 bases to trimming and J lost 1 base; unmatched junction nucleotides: 4. From germline, CDR1 is SGDLS and CDR2 YYNGEE. The length of the CDR3 is 15 residues. Drawing the rest from reference TRBV9 and TRBJ1-2, the complete variable domain is DSGVTQTPKHLITATGQRVTLRCSPRSGDLSVYWYQQSLDQGLQFLIQYYNGEERAKGNILERFSAQQFPDLHSELNLSSLELGDSALYFCASSSTGGSNYGYTFGSGTRLTVV.

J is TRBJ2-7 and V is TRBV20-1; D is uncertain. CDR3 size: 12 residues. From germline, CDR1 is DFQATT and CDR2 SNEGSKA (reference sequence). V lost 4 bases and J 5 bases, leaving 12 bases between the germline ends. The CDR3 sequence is CSATYKLDEQYF. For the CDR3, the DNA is TGCAGTGCTACCTACAAATTGGACGAGCAGTACTTC.

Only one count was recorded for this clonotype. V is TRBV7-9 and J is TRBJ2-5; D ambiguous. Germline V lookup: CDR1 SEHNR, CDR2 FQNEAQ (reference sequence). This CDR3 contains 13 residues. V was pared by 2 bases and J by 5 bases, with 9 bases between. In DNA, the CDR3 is TGTGCCAGCAGCTTATCGGGCAGGGAGACCCAGTACTTC. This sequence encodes CASSLSGRETQYF.

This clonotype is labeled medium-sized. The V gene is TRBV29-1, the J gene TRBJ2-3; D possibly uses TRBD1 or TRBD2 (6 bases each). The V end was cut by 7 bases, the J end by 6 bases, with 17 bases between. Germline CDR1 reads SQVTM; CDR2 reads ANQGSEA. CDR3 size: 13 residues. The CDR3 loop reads CSDEPGARDTQYF. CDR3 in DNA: TGCAGCGACGAACCGGGGGCGCGGGATACGCAGTATTTT.